The 9 T cell receptor beta chains listed next were all sequenced from one sample in a study of CD8 T cells in ankylosing spondylitis (dated by TCRdb to the late 2010s). Library preparation was by 5' RACE. The reads were generated on an Illumina HiSeq 2500. The public reads were run again by TCRdb, first through fastp at Q25 and then through MiXCR, and only productive beta chains were kept. Each entry is one CDR3 protein sequence, shown with its most common DNA and genes. The sample has some 46,000 distinct CDR3 sequences on record, roughly 11% of them singletons. In total, the top ten clones hold around 1.5% of the sample. Specimen: blood, either unsorted or a sorted T cell fraction (not recorded which). These receptors came from a male donor with ankylosing spondylitis or in good health (not recorded which).

The CDR3 DNA is TGTGCCGAAGAGGACCAAGGGGACAATCAGCCCCAGCATTTT. The encoded protein is CAEEDQGDNQPQHF. The genes are TRBV24-1 and TRBJ1-5; possible D gene TRBD1, 5 bases. Germline V gene data show CDR1 as KGHDR and CDR2 as SFDVKD. Trimming shortened V by 12 bases and J by 3 bases, and 17 bases separated the two germline ends. CDR3 size: 14 residues.

This clonotype has a handful of counts. The rearrangement uses TRBV10-3 and TRBJ2-7; D unresolved. There are 13 residues in the CDR3. Germline assignment: CDR1 ENHRY and CDR2 SYGVKD. V was shortened by 0 bases and J by 0 bases, with 3 bases between the two germline ends. CDR3 amino acids: CAISESPSYEQYF. CDR3 nucleotide sequence: TGTGCCATCAGTGAGTCCCCCTCCTACGAGCAGTACTTC.

This clonotype was observed a handful of times. The chain is built from TRBV4-1 and TRBJ2-3, with 10 bases lining up with TRBD2. Germline V lookup: CDR1 MGHRA, CDR2 YSYEKL. V lost 1 base to trimming and J lost 5 bases; unmatched junction nucleotides: 9. The CDR3 totals 17 residues. The CDR3 sequence: CASSQGGGLAALDTQYF. CDR3 nucleotide sequence: TGCGCCAGCAGCCAAGGGGGCGGACTAGCGGCCTTAGATACGCAGTATTTT.

This clonotype was counted ten times or more. The chain couples TRBV5-1 to TRBJ2-3, with D perhaps TRBD2 (6 bases). The CDR3 has 15 residues. V was pared by 7 bases and J by 4 bases, with 19 bases between. Germline CDR1 SGHRS, CDR2 YFSETQ. The CDR3 sequence: CASGKTQGGADTQYF. Here the CDR3 DNA reads TGCGCCAGCGGCAAGACTCAGGGCGGGGCAGATACGCAGTATTTT.

This clonotype was picked up one time. The chain employs TRBV11-2 and TRBJ2-7, with D tentatively TRBD2 (7 bases). The CDR3 runs 16 residues. Germline CDR1 reads SGHAT; CDR2 reads FQNNGV. Trimming cost V 2 bases and J 6 bases, with 20 bases left between them. The CDR3, as DNA: TGTGCCAGCAGCTTAACCGGCCGGGGGGACACGGCCGAGCAGTACTTC. This sequence encodes CASSLTGRGDTAEQYF.

Details on this clonotype: This may arise from a read error, as a much more abundant clone is one base away. The rearrangement joins TRBV20-1 to TRBJ2-1; D not certain. The length of the CDR3 is 10 residues. V was trimmed by 1 base and J by 14 bases, leaving 9 bases between them. The V gene's germline CDR1 is DFQATT and CDR2 SNEGSKA (reference sequence). In nucleotides, the CDR3 is TGCAGTGCTAGAGTCATCGGAGAGTTCTTC. Encoded protein: CSARVIGEFF.

In its sample, this clonotype was seen a few times. This chain joins TRBV4-1 and TRBJ2-7; TRBD1 agrees at 9 bases. V shed 2 bases, J shed 3 bases, and the junction held 8 bases outside the gene matches. Germline V gene lookup returns CDR1 MGHRA and CDR2 YSYEKL. The length of the CDR3 is 16 residues. The chain's CDR3 is CASSQQTGGVFYEQYF. The DNA for the CDR3 is TGCGCCAGCAGCCAACAGACAGGGGGTGTTTTCTACGAGCAGTACTTC.

The V gene is TRBV7-9, the J gene TRBJ2-5; 10 bases align to TRBD1. The CDR3 runs to 14 residues. Trimming at V came to 5 bases and at J to 5 bases, leaving 5 bases not matched to a gene. The germline gives CDR1 SEHNR, CDR2 FQNEAQ (reference sequence). The CDR3 spells CASSKGQGWETQYF. CDR3 bases: TGTGCCAGCAGCAAGGGACAGGGGTGGGAGACCCAGTACTTC. The variable domain in full, completed from reference TRBV7-9 and TRBJ2-5, reads DTGVSQNPRHKITKRGQNVTFRCDPISEHNRLYWYRQTLGQGPEFLTYFQNEAQLEKSRLLSDRFSAERPKGSFSTLEIQRTEQGDSAMYLCASSKGQGWETQYFGPGTRLLVL.

Many counts were recorded for this clonotype. The CDR3 nucleotides are TGTGCCAGCAGTTTACAGCGGGGGGGCTACAATGAGCAGTTCTTC. Translation gives CASSLQRGGYNEQFF. The rearrangement uses TRBV12-3 or TRBV12-4 and TRBJ2-1; 10 bases agree with TRBD2. The CDR3 has 15 amino acids. Trimming removed 2 bases from V and 3 bases from J; junction bases left unmatched: 1.